Listed below are T cell receptor beta chains from one sample, sequenced in a study of beta chain features in type 1 diabetes. Assay used: immunoSEQ multiplex PCR; TCRdb lists only in-frame clones, some missing. The sample consists of under 550,000 clones, 10% to 12% of them appearing once. Sequencing was done on a sample of naive CD4+ T cells from blood. The receptors here all came from a young woman in good health. Each CDR3 is given with its conserved first and last residue. The D gene is left open where the match is weak. Where a row states a size, it is once, few, many or the class of an expanded clone; other rows omit it.

V: TRBV29-1; J: TRBJ1-2; D: -; size: few; CDR3: CSVLIQNPKLPRYGYTF; DNA: TGCAGCGTTTTGATTCAGAACCCCAAACTCCCGCGCTATGGCTACACCTTC
V: TRBV5-4; J: TRBJ2-3; D: -; size: -; CDR3: CAWLPAPLTQYF; DNA: TGTGCCTGGTTACCCGCTCCCCTTACGCAGTATTTT
V: TRBV7-2; J: TRBJ2-7; D: -; size: -; CDR3: CASSAIGTVPYEQYF; DNA: TGTGCCAGCAGCGCCATCGGGACTGTTCCCTACGAGCAGTACTTC
V: TRBV7-9; J: TRBJ2-3; D: TRBD1; size: few; CDR3: CASSDPGGQTDTQYF; DNA: TGTGCCAGCAGCGACCCAGGGGGCCAGACAGATACGCAGTATTTT
V: TRBV15; J: TRBJ2-5; D: TRBD2; size: few; CDR3: CATSRDVQRGSQETQYF; DNA: TGTGCCACCAGCAGAGATGTGCAGCGGGGCTCCCAAGAGACCCAGTACTTC
V: TRBV20-1; J: TRBJ2-5; D: -; size: few; CDR3: CSASTEETQYF; DNA: TGCAGTGCTAGTACTGAAGAGACCCAGTACTTC
V: TRBV4-2; J: TRBJ1-2; D: TRBD1; size: -; CDR3: CASSQGTRQGINGYTF; DNA: TGTGCCAGCAGCCAAGGAACCCGACAGGGCATAAATGGCTACACCTTC
V: TRBV30; J: TRBJ1-2; D: TRBD1; size: many; CDR3: CAWTPGQGANYGYTF; DNA: TGTGCCTGGACCCCTGGACAGGGGGCTAACTATGGCTACACCTTC
V: TRBV6-5; J: TRBJ1-1; D: -; size: few; CDR3: CASSYGEDTEAFF; DNA: TGTGCCAGCAGTTACGGTGAGGACACTGAAGCTTTCTTT
V: TRBV5-4; J: TRBJ1-1; D: -; size: -; CDR3: CASSSPGDTEAFF; DNA: TGTGCCAGCAGCTCTCCAGGGGACACTGAAGCTTTCTTT
V: TRBV5-1; J: TRBJ2-3; D: TRBD1; size: few; CDR3: CASSIPGQGADTQYF; DNA: TGCGCCAGCAGCATCCCGGGACAGGGCGCAGATACGCAGTATTTT
V: TRBV13; J: TRBJ2-7; D: TRBD2; size: -; CDR3: CASSPSGGNPYEQYF; DNA: TGTGCCAGCAGTCCTAGCGGGGGGAACCCCTACGAGCAGTACTTC
V: TRBV7-3; J: TRBJ2-1; D: TRBD2; size: -; CDR3: CASSSLSGRENNEQFF; DNA: TGTGCCAGCAGCTCCCTTAGCGGGAGAGAGAACAATGAGCAGTTCTTC
V: TRBV29-1; J: TRBJ2-3; D: -; size: few; CDR3: CSVGASGTDTQYF; DNA: TGCAGCGTTGGGGCTAGCGGCACAGATACGCAGTATTTT
V: TRBV4-3; J: TRBJ2-3; D: -; size: few; CDR3: CASSQTGSTDTQYF; DNA: TGCGCCAGCAGCCAGACAGGTAGCACAGATACGCAGTATTTT
V: TRBV30; J: TRBJ1-1; D: -; size: -; CDR3: CAWSVRWGNTEAFF; DNA: TGTGCCTGGAGTGTACGGTGGGGGAACACTGAAGCTTTCTTT
V: TRBV30; J: TRBJ1-2; D: -; size: -; CDR3: CAWSSTGLYGYTF; DNA: TGTGCCTGGAGTTCAACAGGGCTCTATGGCTACACCTTC
V: TRBV28; J: TRBJ2-1; D: -; size: -; CDR3: CASRAPKRQQQFF; DNA: TGTGCCAGCAGGGCACCGAAAAGACAGCAGCAGTTCTTC
V: TRBV9; J: TRBJ2-2; D: TRBD2; size: -; CDR3: CASSVGLAGGRTGELFF; DNA: TGTGCCAGCAGCGTAGGACTAGCGGGAGGGAGGACCGGGGAGCTGTTTTTT
V: TRBV18; J: TRBJ2-5; D: -; size: few; CDR3: CASSRNREWETQYF; DNA: TGTGCCAGCTCACGGAACAGGGAGTGGGAGACCCAGTACTTC
V: TRBV6-1; J: TRBJ2-7; D: -; size: few; CDR3: CASSRDSYEQYF; DNA: TGTGCCAGCAGCCGGGACTCCTACGAGCAGTACTTC
V: TRBV7-2; J: TRBJ2-4; D: -; size: -; CDR3: CASSSLRAPGNIQYF; DNA: TGTGCCAGCAGCTCTTTACGGGCCCCCGGGAACATTCAGTACTTC
V: TRBV28; J: TRBJ1-2; D: -; size: -; CDR3: CASSLAGSSSGYTF; DNA: TGTGCCAGCAGTTTAGCGGGGAGCTCCTCTGGCTACACCTTC
V: TRBV9; J: TRBJ1-4; D: -; size: few; CDR3: CASSVDARREEKLFF; DNA: TGTGCCAGCAGCGTAGATGCCCGACGGGAGGAAAAACTGTTTTTT
V: TRBV18; J: TRBJ2-1; D: -; size: many; CDR3: CASSPRPAKTEQFF; DNA: TGTGCCAGCTCACCACGCCCTGCAAAGACTGAGCAGTTCTTC
V: TRBV7-9; J: TRBJ2-1; D: -; size: -; CDR3: CASSLDRFGGNEQFF; DNA: TGTGCCAGCAGCTTAGACAGGTTCGGGGGAAATGAGCAGTTCTTC
V: TRBV7-2; J: TRBJ1-4; D: -; size: -; CDR3: CASSLGGEKLFF; DNA: TGTGCCAGCAGCTTAGGGGGAGAGAAACTGTTTTTT
V: TRBV2; J: TRBJ2-3; D: -; size: few; CDR3: CASSAGRGKTDTQYF; DNA: TGTGCCAGCAGTGCCGGGCGGGGCAAAACAGATACGCAGTATTTT
V: TRBV14; J: TRBJ2-1; D: -; size: few; CDR3: CASSPRYSLNEQFF; DNA: TGTGCCAGCAGCCCCCGTTACAGCTTGAATGAGCAGTTCTTC
V: TRBV30; J: TRBJ1-1; D: -; size: -; CDR3: CAWSVRAGRTAFF; DNA: TGTGCCTGGAGTGTACGGGCAGGGAGGACCGCTTTCTTT
V: TRBV7-9; J: TRBJ2-7; D: TRBD1; size: few; CDR3: CASSFLSGTGAYEQYF; DNA: TGTGCCAGCAGCTTCCTCTCCGGGACAGGGGCCTACGAGCAGTACTTC
V: TRBV30; J: TRBJ1-4; D: -; size: -; CDR3: CAWIAGHNQPEKLFF; DNA: TGTGCCTGGATTGCGGGCCATAACCAGCCCGAAAAACTGTTTTTT
V: TRBV18; J: TRBJ1-5; D: -; size: -; CDR3: CASSPDGSQPQHF; DNA: TGTGCCAGCTCACCTGACGGGAGTCAGCCCCAGCATTTT
V: TRBV7-9; J: TRBJ2-5; D: TRBD2; size: -; CDR3: CASSPKAGGQETQYF; DNA: TGTGCCAGCAGCCCTAAAGCGGGAGGGCAAGAGACCCAGTACTTC
V: TRBV15; J: TRBJ2-1; D: TRBD2; size: few; CDR3: CATSRGPSGIIIEQFF; DNA: TGTGCCACCAGCAGAGGTCCTAGCGGGATTATTATTGAGCAGTTCTTC
V: TRBV7-9; J: TRBJ1-1; D: -; size: few; CDR3: CASTDRVNTEAFF; DNA: TGTGCCAGCACCGACCGGGTGAACACTGAAGCTTTCTTT
V: TRBV29-1; J: TRBJ2-7; D: -; size: -; CDR3: CSALGGGEQYF; DNA: TGCAGCGCCCTCGGGGGAGGCGAGCAGTACTTC
V: TRBV4-3; J: TRBJ2-1; D: TRBD2; size: -; CDR3: CASSQVASGAPYNEQFF; DNA: TGCGCCAGCAGCCAAGTCGCTAGCGGGGCGCCCTACAATGAGCAGTTCTTC
V: TRBV7-2; J: TRBJ2-1; D: -; size: -; CDR3: CASSLGSGMYNEQFF; DNA: TGTGCCAGCAGCTTAGGCTCAGGGATGTACAATGAGCAGTTCTTC
V: TRBV6-5; J: TRBJ2-7; D: TRBD1; size: -; CDR3: CASSWTGRRDEQYF; DNA: TGTGCCAGCAGCTGGACAGGGCGGAGGGACGAGCAGTACTTC
V: TRBV19; J: TRBJ2-1; D: TRBD1; size: -; CDR3: CASSPEGALNEQFF; DNA: TGTGCCAGTAGTCCAGAGGGGGCACTGAATGAGCAGTTCTTC
V: TRBV13; J: TRBJ2-2; D: -; size: few; CDR3: CASRLRGRNTGELFF; DNA: TGTGCCAGCAGACTTAGAGGGAGGAACACCGGGGAGCTGTTTTTT
V: TRBV5-6; J: TRBJ2-2; D: TRBD1; size: -; CDR3: CASSRTDIGQGVHTGELFF; DNA: TGTGCCAGCAGCCGGACCGACATTGGACAGGGGGTCCACACCGGGGAGCTGTTTTTT
V: TRBV27; J: TRBJ2-7; D: -; size: -; CDR3: CASSLRRSYEQYF; DNA: TGTGCCAGCAGTTTGAGGAGGTCCTACGAGCAGTACTTC
V: TRBV15; J: TRBJ2-5; D: -; size: -; CDR3: CATSRDKMGQSRRETQYF; DNA: TGTGCCACCAGCAGAGATAAAATGGGGCAGTCACGACGGGAGACCCAGTACTTC
V: TRBV28; J: TRBJ2-1; D: -; size: -; CDR3: CASSAGPRQFF; DNA: TGTGCCAGCAGTGCCGGCCCTCGGCAGTTCTTC
V: TRBV30; J: TRBJ1-5; D: -; size: few; CDR3: CAWSGGPNQPQHF; DNA: TGTGCCTGGAGCGGAGGGCCAAATCAGCCCCAGCATTTT
V: TRBV7-2; J: TRBJ2-7; D: TRBD2; size: -; CDR3: CASSLVLAGVAYEQYF; DNA: TGTGCCAGCAGCTTAGTCCTGGCGGGAGTGGCCTACGAGCAGTACTTC
V: TRBV6-5; J: TRBJ2-3; D: -; size: few; CDR3: CASSSYSTDTQYF; DNA: TGTGCCAGCAGTTCTTATAGCACAGATACGCAGTATTTT
V: TRBV5-4; J: TRBJ1-6; D: -; size: -; CDR3: CASSPSPSYNSPLHF; DNA: TGTGCCAGCAGCCCCTCACCCTCCTATAATTCACCCCTCCACTTT
V: TRBV25-1; J: TRBJ2-5; D: -; size: few; CDR3: CASSVAGARETQYF; DNA: TGTGCCAGCAGTGTAGCAGGGGCCCGGGAGACCCAGTACTTC
V: TRBV9; J: TRBJ1-1; D: -; size: -; CDR3: CASLPQEKCRAFF; DNA: TGTGCCAGCCTTCCACAAGAGAAATGTCGAGCTTTCTTT
V: TRBV28; J: TRBJ2-1; D: -; size: few; CDR3: CASSPSYNEQFF; DNA: TGTGCCAGCAGTCCATCATACAATGAGCAGTTCTTC
V: TRBV9; J: TRBJ2-1; D: TRBD2; size: few; CDR3: CASSPRGGTRAFSNEQFF; DNA: TGTGCCAGCAGCCCCCGGGGGGGAACTAGGGCTTTCTCAAATGAGCAGTTCTTC
V: TRBV14; J: TRBJ2-7; D: -; size: few; CDR3: CASSQGHGEQYF; DNA: TGTGCCAGCAGCCAAGGGCATGGGGAGCAGTACTTC
V: TRBV23-1; J: TRBJ1-1; D: TRBD1; size: -; CDR3: CASSPTPGTAEAFF; DNA: TGCGCCAGCAGCCCGACTCCCGGGACAGCGGAAGCTTTCTTT